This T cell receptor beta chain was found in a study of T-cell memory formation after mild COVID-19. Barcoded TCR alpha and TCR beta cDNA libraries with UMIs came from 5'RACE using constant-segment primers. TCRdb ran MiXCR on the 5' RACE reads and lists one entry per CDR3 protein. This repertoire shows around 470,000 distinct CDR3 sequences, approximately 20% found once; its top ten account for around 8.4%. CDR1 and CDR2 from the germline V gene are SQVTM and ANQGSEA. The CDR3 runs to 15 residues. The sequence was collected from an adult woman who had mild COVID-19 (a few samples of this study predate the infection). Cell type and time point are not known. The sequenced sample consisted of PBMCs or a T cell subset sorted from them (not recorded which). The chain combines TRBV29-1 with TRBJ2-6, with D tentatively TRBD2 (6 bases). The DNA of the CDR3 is TGCACCCTTGCGGGGTTGGACTCTGGGGCCAACGTCCTGACTTTC. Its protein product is CTLAGLDSGANVLTF.